Given below is one T cell receptor beta chain in context. The specificity of this receptor is unknown. It has no much larger one-base neighbor in the sample; base qualities were not kept. Based on the germline V gene, the CDR1 and CDR2 sequences are SGHVS and FQNEAQ. At the junction V is shortened by 4 bases and J by 3 bases, with 5 bases in between. The CDR3 covers 12 residues, taking in both the cysteine and the phenylalanine. Solely the CDR3 DNA is kept, with 36 bases framed from the first base. In total, roughly 710 healthy bone marrow donors made up the cohort. All cohort members were sampled while nominally healthy, although unrecorded immune exposures were likely present. The donor tested CMV seropositive and was one of the 289 seropositive cohort members. A peripheral blood sample was collected from each donor, and TCR beta sequencing was performed on peripheral blood mononuclear cells. The Qiagen DNeasy Blood Extraction Kit was used to extract genomic DNA from the blood cell samples.

These data are taken from a study of cytomegalovirus exposure and HLA in healthy donors (dated by TCRdb to about 2017). Notes on the research overall: In an earlier analysis of under 600 of the donors, around 300 Gb of sequence data and just under 120 million unique TCR beta sequences from 150 million to 200 million T cells were reported. An early release that covered some 640 HLA-typed donors contained around 300 gigabases of sequencing data and 65 million to 100 million unique TCR sequences. Among the roughly 400 genotyped donors, about 85% belonged to the genetic ancestry cluster associated with self-reported Caucasian donors. The aim of the study was to test whether cataloging public T cell receptors could identify signatures of past pathogen exposure. Using immunosequencing, the study profiled T cell repertoires from 666 subjects and related those repertoires to cytomegalovirus serostatus. A separate validation cohort of roughly 110 different subjects was used in addition to the approximately 700-subject first cohort. High-throughput TCR immunosequencing, statistical association of individual TCRs with disease status, and machine learning were combined to predict cytomegalovirus infection status. A later analysis re-examined previously published TCR beta repertoires from 610 or so donors and added high-resolution HLA genotyping to investigate patterns of TCR occurrence. Rather than using new phenotypic data, the later analysis identified candidate immune exposures from TCR beta sequences and from how often those sequences occurred across donors. In an earlier analysis of a few hundred of the donors, high-throughput TCR beta sequencing was used to judge whether each TCR beta V gene segment behaved as functional or pseudogenic. Donor age, sex, ethnicity and CMV serostatus were collected together with the repertoire data. In a later genetic analysis, genome-wide SNP genotypes for about three fifths of the 666 donors were used, and that subset was treated as a discovery cohort. All discovery cohort repertoires had been generated on a single sequencing platform. HLA typing covered class I and class II loci at four-digit resolution. The number of typed donors differed by locus: roughly 620-630 for A, B, C, DRB1 and DQB1; 500 to 550 for DQA1; over 600 for DPA1; and roughly 470 for DPB1. About five DR-DQ haplotypes were handled as single units for association and clustering because linkage in the cohort was strong. Among over 350 genotyped donors of the cohort, an average of about 240,000 unique TCR beta nucleotide sequences were sequenced per donor, roughly 18% of them non-productive. Here is what the overall study found, with its caveats: According to the authors, the approach could potentially be generalized to other disease states and immunological phenotypes. Several of the top co-occurrence clusters appeared to be linked to parvovirus B19, influenza, CMV and Epstein-Barr virus, according to a later analysis. In a later analysis, HLA-associated TCR beta chains showed more clonal expansion and lower generation probabilities than non-associated chains that were equally common. A later analysis found that TCR association rates varied across HLA loci, with DRB1 alleles showing the most associated TCRs and HLA-C alleles the fewest. Because some donors lacked HLA typing at each locus, the association tests relied only on the typed subset. In a later genetic analysis, a missense DCLRE1C variant was associated with V-gene and J-gene trimming of TCR beta chains, and the association was replicated in an independent cohort. Some IMGT-functional V segments, including TRBV6-2 and TRBV6-3, could not be distinguished by the 87-base-pair reads and were therefore excluded. The study gave a list of about 170 TCR beta chains associated with cytomegalovirus. In a later analysis, some 18,000 TCR beta sequences were associated with specific HLA alleles at a false discovery rate of 0.05. In an earlier analysis of about 550 of the donors, most TCR beta V segments were observed in productive rearrangements about 90% or about 30% of the time, broadly matching IMGT annotations. When HLA alleles, especially DR and DQ, strongly co-occurred, attributing TCR associations to individual alleles was difficult. The cohort was sequenced for TCR beta chains only, and without alpha or paired-chain data the features that could be detected were limited. Over 15 rarely observed V segments, including chromosome 9 orphons, were excluded from the earlier analysis of about 500 of the donors because counts were too low. A further reported finding was that TCR beta sequences accurately predicted the HLA-A and HLA-B alleles for most subjects in the first cohort. Immune exposure information for the cohort was limited to CMV serostatus. Cytomegalovirus status was reported to be diagnosed by the classifier with high specificity and sensitivity in both the original and validation cohorts. A few of the identified cytomegalovirus-associated TCR beta chains were confirmed in vitro to be specific for cytomegalovirus antigens. A cluster of highly shared sequence variants was judged likely to represent a technical artifact of the sequencing pipeline. Most TCR sequences were seen in very few donors, while some public TCRs were found in many individuals. Compared with the approximately 670-donor mean, donors in an Asian-associated ancestry cluster had fewer N-insertions in productive TCRs, according to a later genetic analysis. The presence/absence analyses assumed that sequencing depth was roughly uniform across donors, and that assumption may not be true. Most CMV-associated TCR beta chains appeared to be HLA-restricted in a later analysis, and the HLA associations seemed to be driven largely by CMV exposure. Linkage disequilibrium might explain the correlated functional status among segregating V segments, but an unknown experimental factor could not be ruled out.

The method was the immunoSEQ multiplex PCR assay. For the multiplex PCR, a mixture combining 60 forward primers for TCR Vbeta segments and 13 reverse primers for TCR Jbeta segments was used. Amplification of the CDR3 region of rearranged TCR beta genes was performed with a multiplex PCR assay on genomic DNA. On the Illumina HiSeq System, the amplified TCR beta libraries were sequenced as 87-base-pair reads. The paper's processing steps were these. A later analysis tallied 70 million to 100 million unique TCR beta chains across the 666 repertoires, and approximately 12 million of those chains were shared by two or more donors. A nearest-neighbor algorithm error-corrected the raw reads and collapsed the reads into unique sequences, merging closely related sequences to remove PCR and sequencing errors. CDR3 sequences were aligned to IMGT reference sequences to assign V, D and J gene segments. Each retained sequence needed at least a six-nucleotide match to both a V gene segment and a J gene segment. Rearrangements were called productive when the CDR3 lacked stop codons and stayed in frame with V and J; all others were non-productive. CDR3 was defined by IMGT convention, running from the second conserved V-encoded cysteine to the conserved J-encoded phenylalanine. Sequences without an unambiguous match to a single V gene segment were excluded from the earlier analysis of 450 to 750 of the donors. An earlier analysis of a few hundred of the donors called V segments functional above 56.7% productive rearrangements and segregating when the between-donor standard deviation exceeded 5%. To diagnose cytomegalovirus status from the catalog of TCR beta chain sequences, a statistical classification framework was built. V and J gene assignment, in a later analysis, came from comparing TCR nucleotide sequences with IMGT/GENE-DB human TR gene sequences. Using the TCRdist pipeline, a later analysis assigned CDR3 sequences along with most-parsimonious VDJ recombination scenarios. In a later analysis, every TCR beta chain was defined by the combination of its CDR3 amino acid sequence and its V-gene family, and reads without a unique V-gene family were dropped. A later analysis removed 600 or so highly shared, low-generation-probability nucleotide sequences to deal with suspected cross-contamination and a sequencing artifact. In a later analysis, a clonal expansion index was calculated for each public chain from normalized within-repertoire ranks of inferred template counts. A later analysis computed generation probabilities with a VDJ recombination model fitted to out-of-frame rearrangements, and checked the results against IGoR. A later analysis scored TCR-TCR, TCR-HLA and TCR-CMV co-occurrence with hypergeometric tests, applying a repertoire-size bias correction to TCR pairs. False discovery rates were estimated in a later analysis by permuting HLA or CMV assignments 20 times. A later analysis grouped co-occurring TCRs with DBSCAN, adding TCRdist sequence similarity when clustering within HLA-allele-positive subsets. Repertoires with fewer than 30,000 or more than 120,000 public chains were left out of co-occurrence clustering, as were a few repertoires with anomalous nucleotide sharing. TCRdb's version of the immuneACCESS table is confined to in-frame rearrangements and falls short of the full clone set. An unresolved V gene accounts for under half of the shortfall where checked; the remainder is of unknown origin. V and J calls plus clone size are reproduced from that table; the DNA served to infer D and trimming. Within this sample are around 150,000 clones, with approximately 85% of them counted one time only. Roughly 10% of the sample is in the top ten clones.

The chain employs TRBV7-8 and TRBJ2-3; the D segment cannot be called with confidence. The sequence came from a man younger than 30 in good health and CMV-seropositive. The specimen sequenced was PBMCs. The CDR3 region: CASSSLTDTQYF. Read as DNA, the sequence is TGTGCCAGCAGCTCCCTGACAGATACGCAGTATTTT.